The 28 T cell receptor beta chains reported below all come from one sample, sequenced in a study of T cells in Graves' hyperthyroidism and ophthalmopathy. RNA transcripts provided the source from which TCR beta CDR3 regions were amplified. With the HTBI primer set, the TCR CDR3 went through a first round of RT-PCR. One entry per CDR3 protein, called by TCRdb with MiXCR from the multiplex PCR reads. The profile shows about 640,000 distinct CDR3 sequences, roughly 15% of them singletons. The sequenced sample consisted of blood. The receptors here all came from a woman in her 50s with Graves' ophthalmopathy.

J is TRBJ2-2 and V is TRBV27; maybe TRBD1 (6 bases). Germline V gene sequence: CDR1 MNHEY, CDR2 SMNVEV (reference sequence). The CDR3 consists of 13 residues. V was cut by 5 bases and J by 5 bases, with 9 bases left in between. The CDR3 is CASSDDRTGELFF. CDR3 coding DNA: TGTGCCAGCAGTGATGACAGGACCGGGGAGCTGTTTTTT.

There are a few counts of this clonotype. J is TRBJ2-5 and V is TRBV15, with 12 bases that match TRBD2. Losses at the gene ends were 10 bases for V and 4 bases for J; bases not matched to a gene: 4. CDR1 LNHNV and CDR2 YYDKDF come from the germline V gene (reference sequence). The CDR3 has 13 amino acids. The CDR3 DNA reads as TGTGCCATCAGGACTAGCGGGGTAGAGACCCAGTACTTC. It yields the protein CAIRTSGVETQYF. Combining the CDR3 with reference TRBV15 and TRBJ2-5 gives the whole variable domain DAMVIQNPRYQVTQFGKPVTLSCSQTLNHNVMYWYQQKSSQAPKLLFHYYDKDFNNEADTPDNFQSRRPNTSFCFLDIRSPGLGDTAMYLCAIRTSGVETQYFGPGTRLLVL.

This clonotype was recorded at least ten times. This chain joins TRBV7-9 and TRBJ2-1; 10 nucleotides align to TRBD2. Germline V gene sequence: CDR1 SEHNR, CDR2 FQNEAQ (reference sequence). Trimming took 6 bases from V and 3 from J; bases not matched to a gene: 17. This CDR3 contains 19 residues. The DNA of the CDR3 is TGTGCCAGCAGGGGCGGGAGTCCTACTAGCGGGACCTTCTACAATGAGCAGTTCTTC. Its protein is CASRGGSPTSGTFYNEQFF.

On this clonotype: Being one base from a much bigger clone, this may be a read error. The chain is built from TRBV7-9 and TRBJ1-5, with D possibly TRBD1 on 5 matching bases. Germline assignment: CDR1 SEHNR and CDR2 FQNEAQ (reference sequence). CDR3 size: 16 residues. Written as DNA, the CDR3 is TGTGCTAGCAGCAGAATAGTCGGGGGGTACAATCAGCCCCAGCATTTT. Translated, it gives CASSRIVGGYNQPQHF.

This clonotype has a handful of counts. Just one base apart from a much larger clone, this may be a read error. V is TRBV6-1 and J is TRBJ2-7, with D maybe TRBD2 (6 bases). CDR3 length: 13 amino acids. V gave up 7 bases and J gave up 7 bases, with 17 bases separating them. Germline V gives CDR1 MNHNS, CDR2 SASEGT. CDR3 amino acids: CASKGGVEGEQYF. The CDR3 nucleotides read TGTGCCAGCAAAGGCGGGGTAGAGGGTGAGCAGTACTTC.

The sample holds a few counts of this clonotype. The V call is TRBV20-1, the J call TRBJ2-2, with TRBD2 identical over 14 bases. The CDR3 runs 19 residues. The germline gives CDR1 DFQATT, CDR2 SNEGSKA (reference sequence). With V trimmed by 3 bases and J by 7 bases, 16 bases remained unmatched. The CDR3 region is CSARTPGLAGVLRSGELFF. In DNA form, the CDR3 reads TGCAGTGCTAGGACACCGGGACTAGCGGGAGTCCTACGGAGCGGGGAGCTGTTTTTT.

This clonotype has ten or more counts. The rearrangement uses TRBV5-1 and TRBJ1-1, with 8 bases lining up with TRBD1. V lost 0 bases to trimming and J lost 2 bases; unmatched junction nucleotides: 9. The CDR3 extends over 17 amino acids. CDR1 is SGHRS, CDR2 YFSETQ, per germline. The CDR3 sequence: CASSLGLRTGKNTEAFF. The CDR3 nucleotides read TGCGCCAGCAGCTTGGGTTTAAGGACAGGGAAAAACACTGAAGCTTTCTTT.

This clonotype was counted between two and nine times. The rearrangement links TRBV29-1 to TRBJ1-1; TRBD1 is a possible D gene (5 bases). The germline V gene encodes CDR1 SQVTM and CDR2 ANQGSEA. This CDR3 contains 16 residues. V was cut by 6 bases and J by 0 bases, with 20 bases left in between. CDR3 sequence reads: CSVVGDRARVNTEAFF. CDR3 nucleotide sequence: TGCAGCGTGGTGGGGGATAGGGCGCGGGTGAACACTGAAGCTTTCTTT.

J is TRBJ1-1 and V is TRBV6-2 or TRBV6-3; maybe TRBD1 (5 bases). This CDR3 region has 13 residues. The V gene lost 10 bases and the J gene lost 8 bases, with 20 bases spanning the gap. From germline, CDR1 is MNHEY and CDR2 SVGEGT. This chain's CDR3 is CANSQNQGGEAFF. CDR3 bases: TGTGCCAACAGCCAGAATCAGGGAGGCGAAGCTTTCTTT.

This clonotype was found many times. The CDR3, as DNA: TGTGCCTGCAGACTACAGGCGGATAATTCACCCCTCCACTTT. Protein: CACRLQADNSPLHF. This chain uses TRBV30 with TRBJ1-6; tentatively, D is TRBD1 (5 bases). V was clipped by 6 bases and J by 5 bases, with 14 bases between them. Germline loops: CDR1 GTSNPN, CDR2 SVGIG (reference sequence). This CDR3 has 14 amino acids.

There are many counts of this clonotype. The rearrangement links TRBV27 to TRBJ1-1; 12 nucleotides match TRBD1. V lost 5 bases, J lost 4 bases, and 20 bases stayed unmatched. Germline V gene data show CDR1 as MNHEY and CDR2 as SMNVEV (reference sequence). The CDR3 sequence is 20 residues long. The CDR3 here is CASSKLLLPGQGAWGTEAFF. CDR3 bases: TGTGCCAGCAGTAAACTCCTTCTCCCGGGACAGGGGGCCTGGGGCACTGAAGCTTTCTTT.

The CDR3 loop reads CASSLGLAGGPRTGELFF. In nucleotides, the CDR3 is TGTGCCAGCAGCCTAGGACTAGCGGGAGGGCCACGCACCGGGGAGCTGTTTTTT. V usage is TRBV3-2 and J usage is TRBJ2-2; the table's D call of TRBD2 was not tested on the DNA. TRBV3-2 is a pseudogene locus. The CDR3 consists of 18 residues.

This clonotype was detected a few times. The CDR3 loop is CASKNPVALEQYF. The CDR3 DNA follows: TGTGCCAGTAAAAACCCAGTCGCCCTGGAGCAGTACTTC. This rearrangement joins TRBV19 to TRBJ2-7, with D unclear. V dropped 7 bases and J dropped 7 bases, with 17 bases sitting between them. This CDR3 is 13 amino acids long. CDR1 is LNHDA and CDR2 is SQIVND in the germline V gene (reference sequence).

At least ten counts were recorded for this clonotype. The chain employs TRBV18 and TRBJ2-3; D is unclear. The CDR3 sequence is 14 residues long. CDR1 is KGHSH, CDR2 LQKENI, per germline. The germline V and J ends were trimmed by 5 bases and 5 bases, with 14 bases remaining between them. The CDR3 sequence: CASSKQESVDTQYF. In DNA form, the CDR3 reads TGTGCCAGCTCAAAACAAGAGTCTGTAGATACGCAGTATTTT.

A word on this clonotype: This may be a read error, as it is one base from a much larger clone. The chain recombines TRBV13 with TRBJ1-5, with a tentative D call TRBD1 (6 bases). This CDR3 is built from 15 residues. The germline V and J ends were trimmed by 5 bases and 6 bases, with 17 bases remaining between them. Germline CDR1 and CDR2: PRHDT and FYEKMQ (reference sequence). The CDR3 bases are TGTGCCAGCAGCACAAATCGACAGGTCCTTCAGCCCCAGCATTTT. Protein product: CASSTNRQVLQPQHF. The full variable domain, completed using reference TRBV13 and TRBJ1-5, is AAGVIQSPRHLIKEKRETATLKCYPIPRHDTVYWYQQGPGQDPQFLISFYEKMQSDKGSIPDRFSAQQFSDYHSELNMSSLELGDSALYFCASSTNRQVLQPQHFGDGTRLSIL.

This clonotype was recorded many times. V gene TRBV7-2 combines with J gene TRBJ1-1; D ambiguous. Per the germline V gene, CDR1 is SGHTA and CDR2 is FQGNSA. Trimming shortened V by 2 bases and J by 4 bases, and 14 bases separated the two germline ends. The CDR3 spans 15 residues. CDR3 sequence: CASSLIGIRSTEAFF. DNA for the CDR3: TGTGCCAGCAGCTTAATTGGGATTCGGAGCACTGAAGCTTTCTTT. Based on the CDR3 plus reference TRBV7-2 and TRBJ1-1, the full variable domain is GAGVSQSPSNKVTEKGKDVELRCDPISGHTALYWYRQSLGQGLEFLIYFQGNSAPDKSGLPSDRFSAERTGGSVSTLTIQRTQQEDSAVYLCASSLIGIRSTEAFFGQGTRLTVV.

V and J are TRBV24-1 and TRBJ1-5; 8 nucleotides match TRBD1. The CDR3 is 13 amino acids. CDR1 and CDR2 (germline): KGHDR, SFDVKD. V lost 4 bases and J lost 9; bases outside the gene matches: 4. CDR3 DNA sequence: TGTGCCACCAGTGAGACAGGGGCTGGGCCCCAGCATTTT. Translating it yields CATSETGAGPQHF.

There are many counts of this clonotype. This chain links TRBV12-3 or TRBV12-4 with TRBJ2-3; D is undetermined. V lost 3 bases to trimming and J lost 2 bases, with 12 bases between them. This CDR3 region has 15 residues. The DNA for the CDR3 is TGTGCCAGCAGTTTGTATGGCCAACACACAGATACGCAGTATTTT. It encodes CASSLYGQHTDTQYF.

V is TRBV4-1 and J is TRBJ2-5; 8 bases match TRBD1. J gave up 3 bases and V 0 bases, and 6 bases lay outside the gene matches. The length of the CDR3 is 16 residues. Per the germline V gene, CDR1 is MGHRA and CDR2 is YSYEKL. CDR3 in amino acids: CASSQDRTGGKETQYF. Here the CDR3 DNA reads TGCGCCAGCAGCCAAGATCGTACAGGGGGTAAAGAGACCCAGTACTTC.

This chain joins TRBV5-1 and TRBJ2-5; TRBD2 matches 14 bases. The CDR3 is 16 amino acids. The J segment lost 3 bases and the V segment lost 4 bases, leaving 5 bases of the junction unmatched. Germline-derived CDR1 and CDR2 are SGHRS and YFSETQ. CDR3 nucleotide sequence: TGCGCCAGCAGCGAGGGACTAGCGGGAGAGGAAGAGACCCAGTACTTC. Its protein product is CASSEGLAGEEETQYF.

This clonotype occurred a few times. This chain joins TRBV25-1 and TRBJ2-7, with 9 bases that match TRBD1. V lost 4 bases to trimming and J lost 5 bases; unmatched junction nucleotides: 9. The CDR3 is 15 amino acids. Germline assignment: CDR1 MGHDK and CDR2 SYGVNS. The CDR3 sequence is CASSGLPGTGNEQYF. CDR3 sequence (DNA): TGTGCCAGCAGTGGACTACCCGGGACAGGGAACGAGCAGTACTTC.

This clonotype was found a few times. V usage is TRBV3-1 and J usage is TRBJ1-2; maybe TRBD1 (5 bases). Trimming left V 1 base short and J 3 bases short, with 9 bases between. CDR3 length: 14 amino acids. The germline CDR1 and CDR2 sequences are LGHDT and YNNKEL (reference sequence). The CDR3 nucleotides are TGTGCCAGCAGCCAAGGAGAGGGGCACTATGGCTACACCTTC. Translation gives CASSQGEGHYGYTF.

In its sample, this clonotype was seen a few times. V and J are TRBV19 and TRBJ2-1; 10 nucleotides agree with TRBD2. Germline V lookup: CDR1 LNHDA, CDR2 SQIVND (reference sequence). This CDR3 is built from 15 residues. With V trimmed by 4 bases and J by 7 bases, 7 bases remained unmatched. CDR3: CASSTSGSGANEQFF. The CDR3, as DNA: TGTGCCAGTAGTACTAGCGGGAGTGGGGCTAATGAGCAGTTCTTC.

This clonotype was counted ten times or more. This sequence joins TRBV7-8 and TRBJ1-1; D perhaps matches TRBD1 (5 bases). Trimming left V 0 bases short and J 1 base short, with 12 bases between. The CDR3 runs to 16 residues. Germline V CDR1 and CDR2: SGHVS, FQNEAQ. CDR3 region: CASSLAPGLTNTEAFF. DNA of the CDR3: TGTGCCAGCAGCTTAGCGCCGGGACTGACGAACACTGAAGCTTTCTTT.

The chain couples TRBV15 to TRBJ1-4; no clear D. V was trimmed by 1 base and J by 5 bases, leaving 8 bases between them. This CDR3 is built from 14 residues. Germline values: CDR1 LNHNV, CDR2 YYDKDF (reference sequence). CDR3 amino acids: CATSRGGGNEKLFF. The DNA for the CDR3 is TGTGCCACCAGCAGAGGGGGAGGGAATGAAAAACTGTTTTTT.

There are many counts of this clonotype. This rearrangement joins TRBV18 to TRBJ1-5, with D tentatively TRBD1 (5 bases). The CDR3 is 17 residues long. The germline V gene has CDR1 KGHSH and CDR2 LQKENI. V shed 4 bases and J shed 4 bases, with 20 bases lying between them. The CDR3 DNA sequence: TGTGCCAGCTCACACAATTTTGGGACGGGAGAAAATCAGCCCCAGCATTTT. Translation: CASSHNFGTGENQPQHF.

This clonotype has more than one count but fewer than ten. The CDR3 DNA reads as TGCAGTGCTAGAGCCACGGACAGTACCAAAAACATTCAGTACTTC. Translated: CSARATDSTKNIQYF. J is TRBJ2-4 and V is TRBV20-1; D is perhaps TRBD1 (6 bases). The ends were cut back, 1 base at V and 2 bases at J, with 12 bases in the middle. Germline V gene sequence: CDR1 DFQATT, CDR2 SNEGSKA (reference sequence). The CDR3 is 15 amino acids.

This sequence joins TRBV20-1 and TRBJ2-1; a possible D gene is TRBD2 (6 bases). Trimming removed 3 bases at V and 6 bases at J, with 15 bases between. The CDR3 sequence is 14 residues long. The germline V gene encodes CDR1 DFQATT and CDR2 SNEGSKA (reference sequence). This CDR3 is CSARRDLAFNEQFF. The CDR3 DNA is TGCAGTGCTAGGCGGGACTTGGCATTCAATGAGCAGTTCTTC.